A single sample gave rise to the 14 T cell receptor beta chains below, sequenced in a study of blood T cell repertoires in COVID-19. The table came from immunoSEQ multiplex PCR; TCRdb's copy has only in-frame clones and leaves some out. The sample consists of approximately 260,000 clones, 85% of them appearing once. What was sequenced was PBMCs or T cells enriched from blood (not recorded which). These receptors were collected from a woman in her fifties or sixties who had been exposed to COVID-19.

The CDR3 coding sequence is TGTGCCAGCAGACCCCCCACGGTGCAGGGGCGTCAGCCCCAGCATTTT. As protein: CASRPPTVQGRQPQHF. J is TRBJ1-5 and V is TRBV28, with D possibly matching TRBD1 (6 bases). The CDR3 is 16 residues long. Germline CDR1 reads MDHEN; CDR2 reads SYDVKM. Trimming took off 6 bases at V and 6 bases at J, with 21 bases between the two ends. Combining the CDR3 with reference TRBV28 and TRBJ1-5 gives the whole variable domain DVKVTQSSRYLVKRTGEKVFLECVQDMDHENMFWYRQDPGLGLRLIYFSYDVKMKEKGDIPEGYSVSREKKERFSLILESASTNQTSMYLCASRPPTVQGRQPQHFGDGTRLSIL.

V is TRBV5-8 and J is TRBJ2-5; 11 nucleotides line up with TRBD2. The germline V gene has CDR1 SGHTS and CDR2 YDEGEE. J lost 6 bases, V lost 5 bases, and 18 bases had no gene match. The CDR3 contains 18 residues. CDR3 DNA sequence: TGTGCCAGCAGTTCTACCCCATATAGCGGGGGGGGGTCGAAGACCCAGTACTTC. Its translation: CASSSTPYSGGGSKTQYF.

This clone turned up a few times. The chain couples TRBV7-9 to TRBJ2-7; possible D gene TRBD1, 6 bases. The germline V gene has CDR1 SEHNR and CDR2 FQNEAQ (reference sequence). V was cut by 5 bases and J by 6 bases, with 17 bases left in between. The CDR3 length is 14 residues. The CDR3 region has the DNA TGTGCCAGCAGCCTACAGGGTGGCAGCGGCGAGCAGTACTTC. This encodes CASSLQGGSGEQYF.

The count of this clone is one. This chain joins TRBV2 and TRBJ1-1, with 9 bases that match TRBD1. CDR1 is SNHLY, CDR2 FYNNEI, per germline. V trimming: 7 bases; J trimming: 8 bases; junction bases outside the gene matches: 11. The CDR3 runs to 14 residues. The CDR3 reads CASTPDRGEGEAFF. CDR3 DNA: TGTGCCAGCACCCCTGACAGGGGGGAAGGGGAAGCTTTCTTT.

This CDR3 reads CVRSAGTSGGFKNIQYF. The DNA for the CDR3 is TGTGTCAGAAGCGCCGGGACTAGCGGGGGCTTTAAAAACATTCAGTACTTC. V gene TRBV7-5 combines with J gene TRBJ2-4; TRBD2, the table's D call, lacks a check against the DNA. TRBV7-5 is termed a pseudogene. This CDR3 spans 17 amino acids.

This clone has more than one count but fewer than ten. CDR3 bases: TGTGCCAGCAGTTTGATTTACACCCCCACCGGGGAGCTGTTTTTT. The encoded protein is CASSLIYTPTGELFF. The chain uses TRBV28 and TRBJ2-2; D remains unclear. Germline V CDR1 and CDR2: MDHEN, SYDVKM. The CDR3 sequence is 15 residues long. Trimming took 3 bases from V and 4 from J, leaving 12 bases between them.

The J gene is TRBJ2-7, the V gene TRBV4-3; possibly TRBD2 for D (6 bases). The CDR3 extends over 15 amino acids. Germline V lookup: CDR1 LGHNA, CDR2 YSLEER. The ends were cut back, 0 bases at V and 0 bases at J, with 9 bases in the middle. The CDR3 nucleotides are TGCGCCAGCAGCCAAGATGCGGGGAGCTCCTACGAGCAGTACTTC. This gives the protein CASSQDAGSSYEQYF.

This chain connects TRBV19 to TRBJ2-3; 9 bases are shared with TRBD1. V shed 8 bases and J 2 bases; nucleotides not matched to a gene: 5. Per the germline V gene, CDR1 is LNHDA and CDR2 is SQIVND (reference sequence). This CDR3 comprises 14 residues. CDR3 in amino acids: CASGGQGPTDTQYF. The CDR3 coding sequence is TGTGCCAGTGGGGGACAGGGCCCCACAGATACGCAGTATTTT.

The chain is built from TRBV5-1 and TRBJ1-1; 9 nucleotides agree with TRBD1. V lost 3 bases, J lost 4 bases, and 7 bases stayed unmatched. The CDR3 spans 15 residues. CDR1 is SGHRS, CDR2 YFSETQ, per germline. The CDR3 here is CASSYTGTGTTEAFF. The DNA of the CDR3 is TGCGCCAGCAGCTACACCGGGACAGGGACCACTGAAGCTTTCTTT.

The genes are TRBV5-1 and TRBJ1-6; TRBD1 might be the D (6 bases). The CDR3 consists of 15 residues. V was pared by 3 bases and J by 3 bases, with 10 bases between. Germline V CDR1 and CDR2: SGHRS, YFSETQ. CDR3 sequence reads: CASSSDSNYNSPLHF. CDR3 sequence (DNA): TGCGCCAGCAGCTCGGACAGTAACTATAATTCACCCCTCCACTTT.

The chain couples TRBV15 to TRBJ1-1; D possibly corresponds to TRBD1 (6 bases). Trimming stripped 4 bases from V and 5 bases from J, with 14 bases between. CDR1 and CDR2 from the germline V gene are LNHNV and YYDKDF (reference sequence). CDR3 length: 14 amino acids. In DNA form, the CDR3 reads TGTGCCACCAGCACCCGAACCACAGGGACTGAAGCTTTCTTT. It specifies CATSTRTTGTEAFF.

The rearrangement links TRBV18 to TRBJ2-7; tentatively, D is TRBD2 (6 bases). V was trimmed by 1 base and J by 3 bases, leaving 13 bases between them. Germline assignment: CDR1 KGHSH and CDR2 LQKENI. This CDR3 is 15 amino acids long. The CDR3 sequence: CASSPRGGDLYEQYF. In DNA form, the CDR3 reads TGTGCCAGCTCACCACGGGGAGGAGATCTCTACGAGCAGTACTTC.

The V and J genes are TRBV4-3 and TRBJ1-2; the match to TRBD1 covers 7 bases. The CDR3 spans 15 residues. Trimming removed 2 bases from V and 5 bases from J; junction bases left unmatched: 8. Germline CDR1 reads LGHNA; CDR2 reads YSLEER. CDR3 amino acids: CASSQRPGQSYGYTF. For the CDR3, the DNA is TGCGCCAGCAGCCAACGACCGGGACAGAGTTATGGCTACACCTTC.

This clone was seen a single time. Written as DNA, the CDR3 is TGCGCCAGCAGCGTGACAGGGATGAACACCGGGGAGCTGTTTTTT. Its protein is CASSVTGMNTGELFF. The gene calls are TRBV5-1 and TRBJ2-2, with TRBD1 matching over 7 bases. V gave up 4 bases and J gave up 1 base; unmatched junction bases: 4. The CDR3 loop spans 15 amino acids. Germline values: CDR1 SGHRS, CDR2 YFSETQ.